The next 8 T cell receptor beta chains were all read from a single sample in a study of blood T cells in healthy people across ages. Combining a sample-barcoded 5' primer with a J-beta primer mix, a second PCR ran for about 7 to 12 cycles. A single record per CDR3 protein comes from TCRdb applying MiXCR to the 5' RACE reads. The table shows roughly 2 million distinct CDR3 sequences, with around 50% occurring only once. The sample taken for sequencing was blood. These TCRs come from a woman in her forties in good health.

The count of this clonotype is one. This rearrangement joins TRBV9 to TRBJ2-3, with 8 nucleotides matching TRBD1. This CDR3 contains 15 residues. V was clipped by 3 bases and J by 5 bases; unmatched bases: 8. The germline gives CDR1 SGDLS, CDR2 YYNGEE. The chain's CDR3 is CASSEGQGAGDTQYF. The CDR3 nucleotides read TGTGCCAGCAGCGAGGGGCAGGGGGCCGGAGATACGCAGTATTTT.

The sample holds a few counts of this clonotype. The J gene is TRBJ2-5, the V gene TRBV7-2; tentatively, D is TRBD1 or TRBD2 (6 bases each). Germline CDR1 reads SGHTA; CDR2 reads FQGNSA. This CDR3 is built from 15 residues. V lost 2 bases and J lost 5, with 15 bases in between. CDR3 sequence (DNA): TGTGCCAGCAGCTTAATCCCCCAGGGGAGGGAGACCCAGTACTTC. This sequence encodes CASSLIPQGRETQYF.

The J gene is TRBJ2-2, the V gene TRBV5-1; possible D gene TRBD2, 6 bases. Germline assignment: CDR1 SGHRS and CDR2 YFSETQ. The CDR3 is 14 residues long. The V end was cut by 0 bases, the J end by 7 bases, with 10 bases between. CDR3 sequence: CASSLAGVVGELFF. Here the CDR3 DNA reads TGCGCCAGCAGCTTGGCGGGGGTCGTCGGGGAGCTGTTTTTT.

This clonotype has more than one count but fewer than ten. The chain is built from TRBV7-2 and TRBJ2-3; 13 bases match TRBD2. From germline, CDR1 is SGHTA and CDR2 FQGNSA. The ends lost 5 bases at V and 0 bases at J; junction bases unmatched: 2. The CDR3 runs to 16 residues. The CDR3 DNA is TGTGCCAGCAGCGTGACTAGCGGGGGGAGCACAGATACGCAGTATTTT. It yields the protein CASSVTSGGSTDTQYF.

The V gene is TRBV4-1, the J gene TRBJ1-4; maybe TRBD1 (5 bases). Germline V CDR1 and CDR2: MGHRA, YSYEKL. There are 20 residues in the CDR3. V dropped 1 base and J dropped 1 base, with 22 bases sitting between them. Here the CDR3 reads CASSQAGLFTDGGTNEKLFF. The CDR3 DNA reads as TGCGCCAGCAGCCAAGCGGGACTTTTCACCGACGGTGGAACTAATGAAAAACTGTTTTTT.

The V and J genes are TRBV9 and TRBJ2-1; TRBD2 aligns across 8 bases. J lost 4 bases, V lost 4 bases, and 10 bases had no gene match. Germline assignment: CDR1 SGDLS and CDR2 YYNGEE. CDR3 length: 16 amino acids. The CDR3 protein is CASSSWTSRGYNEQFF. The CDR3 DNA reads TGTGCCAGCAGCTCCTGGACTAGCAGGGGTTACAATGAGCAGTTCTTC.

This clonotype was counted a few times. The CDR3 sequence is CASSHNTNSYEQYF. The CDR3 nucleotides are TGTGCCAGCAGTCATAACACAAACTCCTACGAGCAGTACTTC. V and J are TRBV6-2 or TRBV6-3 and TRBJ2-7, with D unclear. Germline CDR1 reads MNHEY; CDR2 reads SVGEGT. The CDR3 is made up of 14 amino acids. Trimming pared 5 bases from V and 0 bases from J, leaving 11 bases between.

This chain connects TRBV7-2 to TRBJ1-5, with D possibly being TRBD1 (5 bases). V dropped 4 bases and J dropped 4 bases, with 11 bases sitting between them. This CDR3 has 14 residues. CDR1 is SGHTA, CDR2 FQGNSA, per germline. The CDR3 nucleotides are TGTGCCAGCAGCTCGAGACAGTTAAATCAGCCCCAGCATTTT. The encoded protein is CASSSRQLNQPQHF. The whole variable domain, remainder taken from reference TRBV7-2 and TRBJ1-5, is GAGVSQSPSNKVTEKGKDVELRCDPISGHTALYWYRQSLGQGLEFLIYFQGNSAPDKSGLPSDRFSAERTGGSVSTLTIQRTQQEDSAVYLCASSSRQLNQPQHFGDGTRLSIL.